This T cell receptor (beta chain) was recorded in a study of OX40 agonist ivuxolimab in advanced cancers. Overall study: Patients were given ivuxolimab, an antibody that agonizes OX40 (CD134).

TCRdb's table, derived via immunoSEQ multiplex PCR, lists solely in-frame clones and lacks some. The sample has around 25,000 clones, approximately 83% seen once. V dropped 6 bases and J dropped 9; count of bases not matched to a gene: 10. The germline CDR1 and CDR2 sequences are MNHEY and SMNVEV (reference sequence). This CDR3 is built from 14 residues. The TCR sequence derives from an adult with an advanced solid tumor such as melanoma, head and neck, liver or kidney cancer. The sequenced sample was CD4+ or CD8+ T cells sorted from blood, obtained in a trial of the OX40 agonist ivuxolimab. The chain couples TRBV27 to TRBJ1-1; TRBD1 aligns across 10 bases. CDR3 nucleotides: TGTGCCAGCAGAGGACAGGGGGGTCCTAATCAAGCTTTCTTT. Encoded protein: CASRGQGGPNQAFF.